One sample yielded the 13 T cell receptor beta chains listed below, sequenced in a study of T cell responses to AZD1222 COVID-19 vaccine. Libraries were prepared by immunoSEQ multiplex PCR; TCRdb keeps only in-frame clonotypes and omits some of them. The repertoire holds over 120,000 clones, about 93% seen once, with about 5.1% in the top ten. The source was peripheral blood, collected on day 0 of AZD1222 vaccination. These receptors were collected from an adult in good health.

The V gene is TRBV19, the J gene TRBJ2-1; perhaps TRBD2 as D (6 bases). Germline CDR1 LNHDA, CDR2 SQIVND (reference sequence). V lost 9 bases, J lost 9 bases, and 9 bases lay in between. This CDR3 contains 10 residues. CDR3 region: CASWGGEQFF. CDR3 sequence (DNA): TGTGCCAGCTGGGGAGGTGAGCAGTTCTTC.

This rearrangement joins TRBV20-1 to TRBJ1-2, with D maybe TRBD1 (6 bases). The ends were cut back, 7 bases at V and 5 bases at J, with 11 bases in the middle. CDR3 length: 11 amino acids. Germline V gene lookup returns CDR1 DFQATT and CDR2 SNEGSKA (reference sequence). The CDR3: CSGQGNYGYTF. CDR3 DNA: TGCAGTGGCCAGGGGAATTATGGCTACACCTTC.

The rearrangement uses TRBV9 and TRBJ2-1; no clear D gene. Per germline, CDR1 SGDLS and CDR2 YYNGEE. The V and J ends lost 0 bases and 7 bases respectively, with 8 bases between them. The CDR3 totals 13 residues. The CDR3, as DNA: TGTGCCAGCAGCGTAGGGCCCAAGAATGAGCAGTTCTTC. Translated, it gives CASSVGPKNEQFF.

V usage is TRBV5-1 and J usage is TRBJ2-7, with a tentative D call TRBD1 (6 bases). The CDR3 contains 14 residues. The ends were cut back, 0 bases at V and 2 bases at J, with 9 bases in the middle. The germline CDR1 and CDR2 sequences are SGHRS and YFSETQ. CDR3 amino acids: CASSLGQGPYEQYF. In nucleotides, the CDR3 is TGCGCCAGCAGCTTGGGGCAGGGGCCCTACGAGCAGTACTTC. The whole variable domain, filled in from reference TRBV5-1 and TRBJ2-7, reads KAGVTQTPRYLIKTRGQQVTLSCSPISGHRSVSWYQQTPGQGLQFLFEYFSETQRNKGNFPGRFSGRQFSNSRSEMNVSTLELGDSALYLCASSLGQGPYEQYFGPGTRLTVT.

The rearrangement uses TRBV28 and TRBJ1-5; no clear D. CDR1 MDHEN and CDR2 SYDVKM come from the germline V gene. V was pared by 3 bases and J by 4 bases, with 4 bases between. CDR3 length: 12 residues. CDR3 in DNA: TGTGCCAGCAGTTTGATTAATCAGCCCCAGCATTTT. Translated: CASSLINQPQHF.

This chain connects TRBV27 to TRBJ2-7; D remains ambiguous. The CDR3 has 16 amino acids. The V gene lost 2 bases and the J gene lost 1 base, with 15 bases spanning the gap. The germline CDR1 and CDR2 sequences are MNHEY and SMNVEV (reference sequence). CDR3 DNA sequence: TGTGCCAGCAGTTTAGCCTGGCAGGCTTGGTCCTACGAGCAGTACTTC. Protein: CASSLAWQAWSYEQYF.

The chain combines TRBV25-1 with TRBJ1-1; 10 positions match TRBD1. Germline trimming cut 6 bases from V and 11 bases from J; bases unmatched to any gene: 6. The CDR3 length is 12 residues. CDR1 is MGHDK, CDR2 SYGVNS, per germline. CDR3 region: CASRVGQGRAFF. The CDR3, as DNA: TGTGCCAGCAGGGTGGGACAGGGGCGTGCTTTCTTT.

The J gene is TRBJ2-1, the V gene TRBV28; D is unresolved. The CDR3 is 14 amino acids. V was clipped by 2 bases and J by 8 bases, with 13 bases between them. Germline CDR1 MDHEN, CDR2 SYDVKM. The CDR3 sequence: CASSLTPGRHEQFF. The CDR3 region has the DNA TGTGCCAGCAGTTTAACCCCCGGACGCCATGAGCAGTTCTTC. Together with reference TRBV28 and TRBJ2-1, the CDR3 gives the full variable domain: DVKVTQSSRYLVKRTGEKVFLECVQDMDHENMFWYRQDPGLGLRLIYFSYDVKMKEKGDIPEGYSVSREKKERFSLILESASTNQTSMYLCASSLTPGRHEQFFGPGTRLTVL.

CDR3 amino acids: CASSLAGGESYGYTF. The CDR3 DNA follows: TGCGCCAGCAGCTTGGCAGGGGGCGAGAGCTATGGCTACACCTTC. The chain combines TRBV5-1 with TRBJ1-2; 8 nucleotides agree with TRBD1. The ends lost 0 bases at V and 4 bases at J; junction bases unmatched: 5. The CDR3 covers 15 residues. Germline V gene sequence: CDR1 SGHRS, CDR2 YFSETQ.

This clone showed up just a few times. The chain joins TRBV9 to TRBJ2-2; 8 bases fit TRBD1. V shed 4 bases, J shed 0 bases, and the junction held 5 bases outside the gene matches. Germline loops: CDR1 SGDLS, CDR2 YYNGEE. The CDR3 contains 16 residues. CDR3 nucleotide sequence: TGTGCCAGCAGCCCCCGGACAGGGACGAACACCGGGGAGCTGTTTTTT. Its translation is CASSPRTGTNTGELFF.

The CDR3 spells CASSHLEWGRETQYF. The CDR3 DNA reads TGTGCCAGCAGCCACCTTGAATGGGGGCGGGAGACCCAGTACTTC. The chain carries TRBV4-2 and TRBJ2-5; perhaps TRBD1 as D (6 bases). CDR1 is LGHNA and CDR2 is YNFKEQ in the germline V gene. With 3 bases removed from V and 5 bases from J, the gap between germline ends came to 16 bases. This CDR3 comprises 15 residues.

This clone qualifies as medium-sized (0.01 to 0.1%). This chain links TRBV29-1 with TRBJ2-1; 12 bases match TRBD2. Germline V gene data show CDR1 as SQVTM and CDR2 as ANQGSEA. CDR3 length equals 16 residues. V gave up 4 bases and J gave up 2 bases; unmatched junction bases: 6. The CDR3 loop is CSVGAWTSGTYNEQFF. In DNA, the CDR3 is TGCAGCGTTGGTGCGTGGACTAGCGGGACCTACAATGAGCAGTTCTTC.

V gene TRBV5-1 combines with J gene TRBJ2-7; 11 nucleotides align to TRBD1. The V gene's germline CDR1 is SGHRS and CDR2 YFSETQ. The CDR3 has 15 amino acids. Trimming removed 4 bases from V and 6 bases from J; junction bases left unmatched: 9. The CDR3 protein is CASSESTGTGGEQYF. The CDR3 bases are TGCGCCAGCAGCGAATCCACCGGGACAGGGGGCGAGCAGTACTTC.